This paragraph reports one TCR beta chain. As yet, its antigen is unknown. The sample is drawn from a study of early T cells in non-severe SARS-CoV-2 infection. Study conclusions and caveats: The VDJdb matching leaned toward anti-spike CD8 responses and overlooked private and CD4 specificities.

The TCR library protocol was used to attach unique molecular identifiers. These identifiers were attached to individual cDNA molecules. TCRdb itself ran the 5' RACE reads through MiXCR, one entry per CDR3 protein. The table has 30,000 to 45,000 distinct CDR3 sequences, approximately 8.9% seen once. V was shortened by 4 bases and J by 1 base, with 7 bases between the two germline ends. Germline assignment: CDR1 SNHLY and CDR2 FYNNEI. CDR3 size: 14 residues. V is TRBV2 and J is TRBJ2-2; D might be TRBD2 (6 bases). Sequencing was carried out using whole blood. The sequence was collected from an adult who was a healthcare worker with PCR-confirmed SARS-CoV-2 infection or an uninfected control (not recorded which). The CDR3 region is CASSARGNTGELFF. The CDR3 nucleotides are TGTGCCAGCAGTGCGCGGGGGAACACCGGGGAGCTGTTTTTT. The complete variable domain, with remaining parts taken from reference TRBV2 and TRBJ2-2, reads EPEVTQTPSHQVTQMGQEVILRCVPISNHLYFYWYRQILGQKVEFLVSFYNNEISEKSEIFDDQFSVERPDGSNFTLKIRSTKLEDSAMYFCASSARGNTGELFFGEGSRLTVL.